Listed below are T cell receptor beta chains from one sample, sequenced in a study of CD8+CD57+ T cells in acquired aplastic anemia. TCRdb recomputed calls from the reads with MiXCR, one row per CDR3 protein. The profile shows under 200,000 distinct CDR3 sequences, roughly 45% of them singletons. Specimen: sorted CD4+, CD8+, or CD8+CD57+ T cells (not recorded which) from PBMCs. These receptors were collected from a human donor in good health. Both conserved end residues are part of each CDR3. A row's size may be missing; if present it is once, few, many or a size class.

- TRBJ2-5 TRBV2 14 CASSEEQGKETQYF
- TRBJ2-1 TRBV11-1 15 CASRTQGTPYNEQFF
many TRBJ1-1 TRBV24-1 15 CATSDANRKYTEAFF
- TRBJ1-2 TRBV29-1 11 CSVERSGHSAF
- TRBJ2-3 TRBV12-3/TRBV12-4 13 CASSLDSTDTQYF
- TRBJ1-3 TRBV5-6 15 CASSLVGLAGNTIYF
many TRBJ2-3 TRBV15 15 CATSRDRTGPDTQYF
- TRBJ2-6 TRBV24-1 15 CATSDPRPGANVLTF
- TRBJ2-3 TRBV24-1 14 CATSDTTGTDTQYF
many TRBJ2-7 TRBV20-1 14 CSARGGTGSYEQYF
few TRBJ2-5 TRBV19 13 CASSSRVQETQYF
many TRBJ1-4 TRBV5-6 14 CASRFRTTDEKLFF
many TRBJ1-2 TRBV24-1 13 CATSEFDGISYTF
- TRBJ2-3 TRBV4-3 16 CASSQVQLSSTDTQYF
few TRBJ1-3 TRBV29-1 12 CSVAGTGNTIYF
many TRBJ2-3 TRBV19 15 CASSGGLAYTDTQYF
many TRBJ2-7 TRBV6-5 16 CASSYSMTGALYEQYF
many TRBJ2-6 TRBV20-1 16 CSASHLTGSGANVLTF
many TRBJ1-3 TRBV20-1 13 CSARHPTGNTIYF
many TRBJ2-1 TRBV5-1 15 CASSLALVSYNEQFF
- TRBJ2-1 TRBV29-1 13 CSVSGSSYNEQFF
many TRBJ1-2 TRBV5-1 17 CASSPVLSREPNYGYTF
few TRBJ2-1 TRBV25-1 13 CASSPLAGGPVFF
- TRBJ2-5 TRBV10-3 14 CASSRQGSEETQYF
many TRBJ1-5 TRBV6-2/TRBV6-3 15 CASSQTGGIDQPQHF
- TRBJ2-1 TRBV13 14 CASRQIFSYNEQFF
- TRBJ2-7 TRBV10-3 13 CAISGWDSYEQYF